Listed here are 20 T cell receptor beta chains from one sample, sequenced in a study of blood T cell repertoires in COVID-19. Sequencing used immunoSEQ multiplex PCR; TCRdb keeps in-frame clones, though not all of them. The data show 150,000 to 180,000 clones, roughly nine tenths seen once. Sequences were obtained from peripheral blood. These receptors all stem from a woman between 40 and 55 years old with acute or convalescent COVID-19.

The chain is built from TRBV19 and TRBJ2-1, with D perhaps TRBD1 (5 bases). This CDR3 has 14 residues. Germline V gene sequence: CDR1 LNHDA, CDR2 SQIVND (reference sequence). Trimming shortened V by 3 bases and J by 3 bases, and 9 bases separated the two germline ends. CDR3 nucleotides: TGTGCCAGTAGTATGCAGGGAAACTACAATGAGCAGTTCTTC. Protein sequence: CASSMQGNYNEQFF.

The chain is built from TRBV5-4 and TRBJ2-6; possibly TRBD1 for D (5 bases). CDR3 length: 16 amino acids. Germline V gene data show CDR1 as SGHNT and CDR2 as YYREEE (reference sequence). The ends were cut back, 4 bases at V and 4 bases at J, with 15 bases in the middle. Written as DNA, the CDR3 is TGTGCCAGCAGCCAGAAGCAGGGATCCGGGGCCAACGTCCTGACTTTC. It encodes CASSQKQGSGANVLTF.

This chain links TRBV9 with TRBJ2-1; 15 bases are shared with TRBD2. CDR1 and CDR2 (germline): SGDLS, YYNGEE. The length of the CDR3 is 16 residues. V lost 4 bases, J lost 10 bases, and 9 bases stayed unmatched. The CDR3 sequence is CASSLGLAGGSSEQFF. The CDR3 bases are TGTGCCAGCAGCCTGGGACTAGCGGGGGGTTCATCGGAGCAGTTCTTC.

This clone was counted a few times. V and J are TRBV5-1 and TRBJ2-7; 11 bases agree with TRBD2. The CDR3 runs to 14 residues. J lost 5 bases, V lost 4 bases, and 5 bases had no gene match. Germline-derived CDR1 and CDR2 are SGHRS and YFSETQ. CDR3 loop: CASSRTSGSNEQYF. The CDR3 region has the DNA TGCGCCAGCAGCCGTACTAGCGGGAGTAACGAGCAGTACTTC.

The chain is built from TRBV5-1 and TRBJ1-4, with D maybe TRBD1 (5 bases). This CDR3 spans 16 amino acids. V was pared by 3 bases and J by 4 bases, with 16 bases between. Germline CDR1 is SGHRS and CDR2 is YFSETQ. CDR3 in amino acids: CASSWPPGGDNEKLFF. CDR3 sequence (DNA): TGCGCCAGCAGCTGGCCCCCGGGGGGAGATAATGAAAAACTGTTTTTT.

The chain joins TRBV19 to TRBJ1-6; D is possibly TRBD1 (6 bases). Trimming left V 6 bases short and J 5 bases short, with 20 bases between. From germline, CDR1 is LNHDA and CDR2 SQIVND (reference sequence). This CDR3 has 17 amino acids. Here the CDR3 DNA reads TGTGCCAGTAGCACCGGGACACTTTGGGGAGATAATTCACCCCTCCACTTT. It is translated as CASSTGTLWGDNSPLHF.

V and J are TRBV11-3 and TRBJ2-1, with D tentatively TRBD2 (6 bases). Trimming pared 5 bases from V and 5 bases from J, leaving 22 bases between. The CDR3 contains 17 residues. Germline V gives CDR1 SGHNT, CDR2 YENEEA. The CDR3 loop reads CASSQNGGFSLNNEQFF. The CDR3 nucleotides are TGTGCCAGCAGCCAAAACGGGGGTTTTAGTCTTAACAATGAGCAGTTCTTC. The full variable domain, with the rest looked up from reference TRBV11-3 and TRBJ2-1, is EAGVVQSPRYKIIEKKQPVAFWCNPISGHNTLYWYLQNLGQGPELLIRYENEEAVDDSQLPKDRFSAERLKGVDSTLKIQPAELGDSAVYLCASSQNGGFSLNNEQFFGPGTRLTVL.

The rearrangement uses TRBV4-2 and TRBJ2-7; possible D gene TRBD1, 6 bases. CDR3 length equals 17 residues. Trimming took off 1 base at V and 2 bases at J, with 18 bases between the two ends. The germline CDR1 and CDR2 sequences are LGHNA and YNFKEQ. This CDR3 reads CASSQALPRTVAYEQYF. In DNA form, the CDR3 reads TGTGCCAGCAGCCAAGCCCTACCCCGGACAGTAGCCTACGAGCAGTACTTC.

The chain carries TRBV5-4 and TRBJ1-1, with TRBD1 as a possible D gene (6 bases). Between the trimmed V and J ends, which lost 3 bases and 3 bases, there was a span of 12 bases. Germline V gene lookup returns CDR1 SGHNT and CDR2 YYREEE (reference sequence). This CDR3 has 14 amino acids. The CDR3 protein is CASSSRGRDTEAFF. The CDR3 DNA reads as TGTGCCAGCAGCTCGCGGGGGCGCGACACTGAAGCTTTCTTT. The full variable domain, its missing parts supplied by reference TRBV5-4 and TRBJ1-1, is ETGVTQSPTHLIKTRGQQVTLRCSSQSGHNTVSWYQQALGQGPQFIFQYYREEENGRGNFPPRFSGLQFPNYSSELNVNALELDDSALYLCASSSRGRDTEAFFGQGTRLTVV.

CDR3 protein: CASSPNRGRGYTF. The DNA for the CDR3 is TGTGCCAGCAGTCCTAACAGGGGTCGAGGCTACACCTTC. The chain combines TRBV12-3 or TRBV12-4 with TRBJ1-2; 7 bases are shared with TRBD1. After removal of 5 bases from V and 8 bases from J, the junction contained 8 bases not matched to a gene. This CDR3 region has 13 residues.

This chain uses TRBV28 with TRBJ1-5; 8 positions match TRBD1. Germline V gene lookup returns CDR1 MDHEN and CDR2 SYDVKM. V lost 2 bases to trimming and J lost 0 bases; unmatched junction nucleotides: 3. CDR3 size: 16 residues. For the CDR3, the DNA is TGTGCCAGCAGTTTAGACAGGGGAGATAGCAATCAGCCCCAGCATTTT. Protein sequence: CASSLDRGDSNQPQHF. The full variable domain, with the rest looked up from reference TRBV28 and TRBJ1-5, is DVKVTQSSRYLVKRTGEKVFLECVQDMDHENMFWYRQDPGLGLRLIYFSYDVKMKEKGDIPEGYSVSREKKERFSLILESASTNQTSMYLCASSLDRGDSNQPQHFGDGTRLSIL.

The chain couples TRBV10-1 to TRBJ1-3; D gene ambiguous. The germline CDR1 and CDR2 sequences are WNHNN and SYGVQD (reference sequence). The CDR3 runs 11 residues. Trimming pared 11 bases from V and 0 bases from J, leaving 5 bases between. The CDR3, as DNA: TGCGCCGCCGGCTCTGGAAACACCATATATTTT. This encodes CAAGSGNTIYF.

The chain employs TRBV3-1 (or the pseudogene TRBV3-2) and TRBJ1-5, with D hard to call. The CDR3 is made up of 14 amino acids. Germline loops: CDR1 LGHDT, CDR2 YNNKEL (reference sequence). The ends were cut back, 0 bases at V and 6 bases at J, with 9 bases in the middle. The CDR3 DNA reads as TGTGCCAGCAGCCAAGAGGTTCGGGTTCAGCCCCAGCATTTT. Protein product: CASSQEVRVQPQHF.

The rearrangement links TRBV7-9 to TRBJ2-6, with D maybe TRBD2 (5 bases). V dropped 5 bases and J dropped 5 bases, with 19 bases sitting between them. Germline values: CDR1 SEHNR, CDR2 FQNEAQ (reference sequence). The CDR3 spans 17 residues. In DNA, the CDR3 is TGTGCCAGCAGCAATAGCGCCGGACGACTCTGGGCCAACGTCCTGACTTTC. This encodes CASSNSAGRLWANVLTF.

V gene TRBV6-4 combines with J gene TRBJ2-3, with 9 positions matching TRBD1. After removal of 0 bases from V and 4 bases from J, the junction contained 5 bases not matched to a gene. This CDR3 contains 16 residues. CDR1 and CDR2 from the germline V gene are MRHNA and SNTAGT. The CDR3 protein is CASSDSGQGIPDTQYF. In DNA form, the CDR3 reads TGTGCCAGCAGTGACTCGGGACAGGGTATCCCAGATACGCAGTATTTT.

The rearrangement uses TRBV13 and TRBJ2-3; 11 bases match TRBD2. Germline V lookup: CDR1 PRHDT, CDR2 FYEKMQ (reference sequence). V shed 5 bases, J shed 2 bases, and the junction held 9 bases outside the gene matches. The CDR3 has 17 amino acids. CDR3 loop: CASSTLTSGEATDTQYF. The CDR3 region has the DNA TGTGCCAGCAGCACCTTGACTAGCGGGGAAGCCACAGATACGCAGTATTTT.

The rearrangement joins TRBV24-1 to TRBJ1-1; weak D call: TRBD1 (6 bases). CDR1 KGHDR and CDR2 SFDVKD come from the germline V gene. With 9 bases removed from V and 1 base from J, the gap between germline ends came to 8 bases. The CDR3 has 12 amino acids. The chain's CDR3 is CATQTGNTEAFF. Written as DNA, the CDR3 is TGTGCCACCCAGACAGGGAACACTGAAGCTTTCTTT.

V gene TRBV13 combines with J gene TRBJ2-1, with D hard to call. In germline, CDR1 is PRHDT, CDR2 FYEKMQ (reference sequence). V was cut by 5 bases and J by 8 bases, with 7 bases left in between. The CDR3 consists of 11 residues. CDR3 in amino acids: CASSQQDEQFF. The CDR3 DNA sequence: TGTGCCAGCAGCCAGCAGGATGAGCAGTTCTTC.

This sequence joins TRBV7-2 and TRBJ2-7, with TRBD2 matching 13 bases. The CDR3 consists of 16 residues. J lost 4 bases, V lost 4 bases, and 7 bases had no gene match. CDR1 and CDR2 from the germline V gene are SGHTA and FQGNSA. DNA of the CDR3: TGTGCCAGCAGCTATAGCTGGACTAGCGGGAGTTACGAGCAGTACTTC. Its protein product is CASSYSWTSGSYEQYF.

The chain employs TRBV7-2 and TRBJ1-6; D remains ambiguous. V was clipped by 10 bases and J by 3 bases, with 13 bases between them. This CDR3 has 14 residues. Germline lookup yields CDR1 SGHTA and CDR2 FQGNSA. The CDR3 DNA reads TGTGCCACCCACGCGGAAATCTATAATTCACCCCTCCACTTT. Translating it yields CATHAEIYNSPLHF.